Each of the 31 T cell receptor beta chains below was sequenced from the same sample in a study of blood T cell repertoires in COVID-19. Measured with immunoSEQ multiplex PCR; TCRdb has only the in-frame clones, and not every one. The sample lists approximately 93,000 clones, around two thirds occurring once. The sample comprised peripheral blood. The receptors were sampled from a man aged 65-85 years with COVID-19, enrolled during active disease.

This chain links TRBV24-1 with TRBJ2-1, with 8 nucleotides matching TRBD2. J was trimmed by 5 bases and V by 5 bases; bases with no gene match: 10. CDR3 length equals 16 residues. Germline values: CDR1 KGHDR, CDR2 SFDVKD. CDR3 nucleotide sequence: TGTGCCACCAGTGCCCAGGGAGCGGGAGTCAACAATGAGCAGTTCTTC. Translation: CATSAQGAGVNNEQFF.

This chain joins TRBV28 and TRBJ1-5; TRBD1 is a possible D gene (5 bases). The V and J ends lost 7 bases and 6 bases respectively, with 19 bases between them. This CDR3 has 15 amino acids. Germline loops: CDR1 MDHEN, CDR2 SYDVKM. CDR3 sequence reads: CASTPGLPGGQPQHF. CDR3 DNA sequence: TGTGCCAGCACTCCGGGACTCCCTGGGGGTCAGCCCCAGCATTTT.

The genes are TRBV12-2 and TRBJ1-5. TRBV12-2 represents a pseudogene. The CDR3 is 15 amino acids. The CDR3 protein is CASRLECPKNQPQHF. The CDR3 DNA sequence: TGTGCAAGTCGCCTCGAGTGCCCTAAAAATCAGCCCCAGCATTTT.

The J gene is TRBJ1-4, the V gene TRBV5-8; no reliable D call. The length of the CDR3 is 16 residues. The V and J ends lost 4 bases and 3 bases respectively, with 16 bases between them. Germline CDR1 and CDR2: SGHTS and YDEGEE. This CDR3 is CASSLVTVLSNEKLFF. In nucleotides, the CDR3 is TGTGCCAGCAGCCTCGTTACCGTCCTATCTAATGAAAAACTGTTTTTT. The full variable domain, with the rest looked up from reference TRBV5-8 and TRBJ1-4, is EAGVTQSPTHLIKTRGQQATLRCSPISGHTSVYWYQQALGLGLQFLLWYDEGEERNRGNFPPRFSGRQFPNYSSELNVNALELEDSALYLCASSLVTVLSNEKLFFGSGTQLSVL.

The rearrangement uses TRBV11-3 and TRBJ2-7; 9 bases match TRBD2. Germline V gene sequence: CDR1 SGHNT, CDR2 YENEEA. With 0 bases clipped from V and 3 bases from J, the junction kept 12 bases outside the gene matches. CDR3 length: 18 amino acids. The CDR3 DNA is TGTGCCAGCAGCTTAGAACAGGGTAGCGGGAGAAGCGGCTACGAGCAGTACTTC. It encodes CASSLEQGSGRSGYEQYF.

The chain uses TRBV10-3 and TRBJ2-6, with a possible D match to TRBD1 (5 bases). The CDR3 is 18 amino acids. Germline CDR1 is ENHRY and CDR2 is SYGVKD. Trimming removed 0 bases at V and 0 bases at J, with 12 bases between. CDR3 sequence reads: CAISESAGLSSGANVLTF. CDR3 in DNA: TGTGCCATCAGTGAGTCCGCAGGGCTTAGCTCTGGGGCCAACGTCCTGACTTTC.

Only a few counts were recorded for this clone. The CDR3 spells CASSASETGDLMNTEAFF. The CDR3 nucleotides are TGTGCCAGCAGCGCCAGCGAAACAGGGGACCTCATGAACACTGAAGCTTTCTTT. The chain uses TRBV9 and TRBJ1-1; 7 nucleotides align to TRBD1. V trimming: 3 bases; J trimming: 0 bases; junction bases outside the gene matches: 14. Germline CDR1 reads SGDLS; CDR2 reads YYNGEE. CDR3 size: 18 residues. The complete variable domain, with remaining parts taken from reference TRBV9 and TRBJ1-1, reads DSGVTQTPKHLITATGQRVTLRCSPRSGDLSVYWYQQSLDQGLQFLIQYYNGEERAKGNILERFSAQQFPDLHSELNLSSLELGDSALYFCASSASETGDLMNTEAFFGQGTRLTVV.

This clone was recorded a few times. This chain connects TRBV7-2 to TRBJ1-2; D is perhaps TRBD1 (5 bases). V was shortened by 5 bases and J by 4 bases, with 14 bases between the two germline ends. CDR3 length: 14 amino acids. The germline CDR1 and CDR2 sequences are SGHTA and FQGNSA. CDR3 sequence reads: CASSLPRRGYGYTF. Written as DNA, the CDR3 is TGTGCCAGCAGCCTACCTCGTAGGGGCTATGGCTACACCTTC.

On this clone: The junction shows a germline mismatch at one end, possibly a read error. The DNA for the CDR3 is TGTGCCAGCAGCGCCCCCGGGATAGCGACGCATTTT. Protein: CASSAPGIATHF. This sequence joins TRBV5-6 and TRBJ2-3; perhaps TRBD2 as D (5 bases). The CDR3 spans 12 residues. From germline, CDR1 is SGHDT and CDR2 YYEEEE.

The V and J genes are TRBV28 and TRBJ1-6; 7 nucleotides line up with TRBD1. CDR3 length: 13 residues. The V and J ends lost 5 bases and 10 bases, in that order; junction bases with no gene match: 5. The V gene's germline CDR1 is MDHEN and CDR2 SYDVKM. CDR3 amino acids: CASSRQGGSPLHF. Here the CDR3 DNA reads TGTGCCAGCAGTAGACAGGGTGGGTCACCCCTCCACTTT.

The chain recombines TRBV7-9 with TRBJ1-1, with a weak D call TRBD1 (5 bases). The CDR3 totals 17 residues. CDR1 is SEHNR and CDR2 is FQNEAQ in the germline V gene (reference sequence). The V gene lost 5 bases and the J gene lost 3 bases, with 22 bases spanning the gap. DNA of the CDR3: TGTGCCAGCAGCCCGTCGATCCTCTCCGGGGGGTACACTGAAGCTTTCTTT. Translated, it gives CASSPSILSGGYTEAFF. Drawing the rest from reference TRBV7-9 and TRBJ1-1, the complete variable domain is DTGVSQNPRHKITKRGQNVTFRCDPISEHNRLYWYRQTLGQGPEFLTYFQNEAQLEKSRLLSDRFSAERPKGSFSTLEIQRTEQGDSAMYLCASSPSILSGGYTEAFFGQGTRLTVV.

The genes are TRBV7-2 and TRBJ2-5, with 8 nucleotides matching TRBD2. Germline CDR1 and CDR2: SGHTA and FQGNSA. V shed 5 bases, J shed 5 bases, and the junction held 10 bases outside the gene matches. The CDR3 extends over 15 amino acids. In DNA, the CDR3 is TGTGCCAGCAGCCGGGGGGGCTATTTGCTCGAGACCCAGTACTTC. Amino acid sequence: CASSRGGYLLETQYF.

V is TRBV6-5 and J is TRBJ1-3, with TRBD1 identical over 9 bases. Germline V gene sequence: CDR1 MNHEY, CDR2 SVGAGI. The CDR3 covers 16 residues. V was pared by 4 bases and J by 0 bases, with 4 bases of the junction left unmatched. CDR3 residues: CASSWTGDRSGNTIYF. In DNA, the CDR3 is TGTGCCAGCAGTTGGACAGGGGACCGCTCTGGAAACACCATATATTTT.

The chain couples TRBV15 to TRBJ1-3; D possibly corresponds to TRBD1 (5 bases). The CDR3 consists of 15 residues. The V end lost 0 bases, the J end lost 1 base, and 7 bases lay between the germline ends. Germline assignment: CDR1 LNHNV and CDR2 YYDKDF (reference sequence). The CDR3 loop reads CATSREGGSGNTIYF. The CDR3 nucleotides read TGTGCCACCAGCAGAGAGGGGGGGTCTGGAAACACCATATATTTT.

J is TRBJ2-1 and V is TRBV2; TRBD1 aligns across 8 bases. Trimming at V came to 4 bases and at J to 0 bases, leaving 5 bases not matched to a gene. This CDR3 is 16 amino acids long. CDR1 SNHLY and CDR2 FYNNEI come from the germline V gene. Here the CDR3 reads CASSGDRWDSYNEQFF. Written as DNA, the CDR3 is TGTGCCAGCAGTGGGGACAGGTGGGACTCCTACAATGAGCAGTTCTTC.

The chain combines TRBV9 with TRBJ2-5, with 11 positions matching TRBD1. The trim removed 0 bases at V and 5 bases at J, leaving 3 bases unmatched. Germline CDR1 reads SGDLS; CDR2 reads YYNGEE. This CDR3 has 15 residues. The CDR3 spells CASSVGTGGVETQYF. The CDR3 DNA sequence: TGTGCCAGCAGCGTAGGGACAGGGGGCGTGGAGACCCAGTACTTC.

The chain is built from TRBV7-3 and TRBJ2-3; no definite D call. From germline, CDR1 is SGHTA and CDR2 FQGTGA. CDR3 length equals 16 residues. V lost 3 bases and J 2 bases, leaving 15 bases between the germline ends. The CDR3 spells CASSFFPPTVTDTQYF. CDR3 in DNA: TGTGCCAGCAGCTTCTTCCCCCCTACCGTCACAGATACGCAGTATTTT.

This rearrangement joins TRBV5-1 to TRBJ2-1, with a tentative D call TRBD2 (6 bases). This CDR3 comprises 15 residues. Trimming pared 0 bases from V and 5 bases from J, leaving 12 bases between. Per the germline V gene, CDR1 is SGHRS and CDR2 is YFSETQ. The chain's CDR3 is CASSLGGNRNNEQFF. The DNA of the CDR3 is TGCGCCAGCAGCTTGGGCGGGAATAGAAACAATGAGCAGTTCTTC. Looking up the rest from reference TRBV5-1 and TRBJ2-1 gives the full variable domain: KAGVTQTPRYLIKTRGQQVTLSCSPISGHRSVSWYQQTPGQGLQFLFEYFSETQRNKGNFPGRFSGRQFSNSRSEMNVSTLELGDSALYLCASSLGGNRNNEQFFGPGTRLTVL.

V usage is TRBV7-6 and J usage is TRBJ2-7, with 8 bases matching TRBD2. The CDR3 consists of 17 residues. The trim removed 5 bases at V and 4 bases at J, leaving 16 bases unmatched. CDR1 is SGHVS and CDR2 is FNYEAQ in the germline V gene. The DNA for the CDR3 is TGTGCCAGCAGCATCTCCTCCCGCGGACTAGCTGATTACGAGCAGTACTTC. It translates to CASSISSRGLADYEQYF.

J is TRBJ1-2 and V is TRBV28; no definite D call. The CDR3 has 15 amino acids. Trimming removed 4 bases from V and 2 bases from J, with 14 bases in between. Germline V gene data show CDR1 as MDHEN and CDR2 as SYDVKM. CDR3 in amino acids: CASSSPGMENYGYTF. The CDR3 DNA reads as TGTGCCAGCAGTTCCCCGGGGATGGAAAACTATGGCTACACCTTC.

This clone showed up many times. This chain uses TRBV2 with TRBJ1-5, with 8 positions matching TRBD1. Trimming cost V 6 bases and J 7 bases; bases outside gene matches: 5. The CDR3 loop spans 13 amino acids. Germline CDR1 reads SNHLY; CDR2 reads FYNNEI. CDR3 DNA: TGTGCCAGCAGAAACAGGGGGTCGCAGCCCCAGCATTTT. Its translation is CASRNRGSQPQHF.

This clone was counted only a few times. In DNA form, the CDR3 reads TGTGCCAGCGGGAGTGTCGACAATGAGCAGTTCTTC. This encodes CASGSVDNEQFF. The chain has TRBV2 and TRBJ2-1; TRBD2 might be the D (5 bases). CDR1 is SNHLY, CDR2 FYNNEI, per germline. The V end lost 8 bases, the J end lost 5 bases, and 10 bases lay between the germline ends. The CDR3 runs 12 residues. Supplemented by reference TRBV2 and TRBJ2-1, the full variable domain reads EPEVTQTPSHQVTQMGQEVILRCVPISNHLYFYWYRQILGQKVEFLVSFYNNEISEKSEIFDDQFSVERPDGSNFTLKIRSTKLEDSAMYFCASGSVDNEQFFGPGTRLTVL.

CDR3 coding DNA: TGTGCCAGTAGTATTAGCGGGAGGGCCATCGGGGAGCTGTTTTTT. Translation gives CASSISGRAIGELFF. This chain connects TRBV19 to TRBJ2-2; 11 bases are a match to TRBD2. Germline V gene lookup returns CDR1 LNHDA and CDR2 SQIVND (reference sequence). The J segment lost 7 bases and the V segment lost 3 bases, leaving 4 bases of the junction unmatched. The CDR3 is 15 amino acids.

In DNA form, the CDR3 reads TGTGCCAGTAGACAAGGCTCTGGAAACACCATATATTTT. It yields the protein CASRQGSGNTIYF. The genes are TRBV7-9 and TRBJ1-3; no definite D call. V was cut by 9 bases and J by 0 bases, with 9 bases left in between. The V gene's germline CDR1 is SEHNR and CDR2 FQNEAQ (reference sequence). The CDR3 consists of 13 residues.

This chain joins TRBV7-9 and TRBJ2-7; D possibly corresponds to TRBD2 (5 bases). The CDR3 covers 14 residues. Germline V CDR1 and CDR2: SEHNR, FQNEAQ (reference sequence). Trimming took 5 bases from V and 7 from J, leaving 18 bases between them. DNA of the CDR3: TGTGCCAGCAGCCCTCTCGGACCCCCGGGGGAGCAGTACTTC. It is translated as CASSPLGPPGEQYF.

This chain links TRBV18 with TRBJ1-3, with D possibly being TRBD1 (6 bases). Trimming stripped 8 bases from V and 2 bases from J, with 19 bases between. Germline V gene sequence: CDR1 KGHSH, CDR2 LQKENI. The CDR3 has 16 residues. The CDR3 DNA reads TGTGCCAGCACGCGGAGCGGGACACTCACTGGAAACACCATATATTTT. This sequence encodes CASTRSGTLTGNTIYF. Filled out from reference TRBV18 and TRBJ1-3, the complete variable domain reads NAGVMQNPRHLVRRRGQEARLRCSPMKGHSHVYWYRQLPEEGLKFMVYLQKENIIDESGMPKERFSAEFPKEGPSILRIQQVVRGDSAAYFCASTRSGTLTGNTIYFGEGSWLTVV.

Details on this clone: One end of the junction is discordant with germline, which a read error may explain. CDR3 residues: CSAEGLLSSYNEQFF. CDR3 nucleotide sequence: TGCAGCGCTGAAGGACTTCTGAGCTCCTACAATGAGCAGTTCTTC. V gene TRBV29-1 combines with J gene TRBJ2-1; D is perhaps TRBD2 (5 bases). The CDR3 covers 15 residues. In germline, CDR1 is SQVTM, CDR2 ANQGSEA.

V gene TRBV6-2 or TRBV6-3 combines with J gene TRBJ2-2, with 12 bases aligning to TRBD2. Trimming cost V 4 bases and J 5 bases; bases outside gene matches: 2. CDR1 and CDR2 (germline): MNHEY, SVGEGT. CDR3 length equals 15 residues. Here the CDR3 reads CASSFGLAGTGELFF. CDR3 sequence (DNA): TGTGCCAGCAGTTTCGGACTAGCGGGAACCGGGGAGCTGTTTTTT.

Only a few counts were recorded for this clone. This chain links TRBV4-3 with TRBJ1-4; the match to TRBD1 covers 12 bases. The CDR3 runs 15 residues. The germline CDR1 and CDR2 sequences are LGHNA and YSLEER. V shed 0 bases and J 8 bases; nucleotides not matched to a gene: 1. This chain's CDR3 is CASSQEGTGGEKLFF. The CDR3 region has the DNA TGCGCCAGCAGCCAAGAGGGGACAGGGGGCGAAAAACTGTTTTTT.

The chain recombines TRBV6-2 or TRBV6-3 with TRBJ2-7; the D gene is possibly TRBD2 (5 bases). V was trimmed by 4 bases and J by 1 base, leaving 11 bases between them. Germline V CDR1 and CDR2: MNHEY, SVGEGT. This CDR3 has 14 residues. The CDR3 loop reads CASSFGGFSYEQYF. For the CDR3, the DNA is TGTGCCAGCAGTTTTGGCGGGTTTTCCTACGAGCAGTACTTC.

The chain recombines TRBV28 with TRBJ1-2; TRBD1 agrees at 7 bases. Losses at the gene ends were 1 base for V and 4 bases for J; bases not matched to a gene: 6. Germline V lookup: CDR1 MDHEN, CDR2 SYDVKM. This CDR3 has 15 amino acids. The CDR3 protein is CASSLSTGALYGYTF. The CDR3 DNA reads TGTGCCAGCAGTTTATCCACAGGGGCGCTCTATGGCTACACCTTC.